Each of the 21 T cell receptor beta chains below was sequenced from the same sample in a study of beta chain features in type 1 diabetes. All of the isolated RNA was reverse transcribed, so expressed TCRB transcripts were sequenced. The protocol was immunoSEQ multiplex PCR, while the TCRdb copy is restricted to in-frame clones and leaves out a portion. This sample yields 300,000 to 350,000 clones, of which about 19% are seen a single time; around 0.045% belongs to the top ten. Source material: naive CD4+ T cells from blood. All receptors derive from a woman aged 18-29 years in good health.

The chain uses TRBV11-2 and TRBJ2-7; 10 nucleotides match TRBD2. This CDR3 is built from 17 residues. The J segment lost 0 bases and the V segment lost 7 bases, leaving 12 bases of the junction unmatched. The germline V gene has CDR1 SGHAT and CDR2 FQNNGV. The CDR3 is CASTSVGTSVSSYEQYF. The CDR3 DNA sequence: TGTGCCAGCACCTCCGTGGGGACTAGCGTAAGCTCCTACGAGCAGTACTTC.

V and J are TRBV5-1 and TRBJ1-2, with D perhaps TRBD1 (5 bases). This CDR3 is built from 13 residues. The germline V gene encodes CDR1 SGHRS and CDR2 YFSETQ. The germline V and J ends were trimmed by 0 bases and 4 bases, with 7 bases remaining between them. This chain's CDR3 is CASSLDRLYGYTF. CDR3 bases: TGCGCCAGCAGCTTGGACAGGCTCTATGGCTACACCTTC.

The chain joins TRBV7-9 to TRBJ2-3, with TRBD1 matching over 9 bases. The CDR3 spans 14 residues. The V segment lost 10 bases and the J segment 0 bases; nucleotides outside the gene matches: 5. Per germline, CDR1 SEHNR and CDR2 FQNEAQ (reference sequence). The DNA of the CDR3 is TGTGCCACCCGGGACAGGGCGAGCACAGATACGCAGTATTTT. This translates into CATRDRASTDTQYF.

The genes are TRBV30 and TRBJ1-5; D is possibly TRBD1 (6 bases). This CDR3 has 13 amino acids. With 2 bases removed from V and 4 bases from J, the gap between germline ends came to 9 bases. Germline CDR1 is GTSNPN and CDR2 is SVGIG (reference sequence). CDR3 protein: CAWSPTGNQPQHF. CDR3 DNA sequence: TGTGCCTGGAGTCCGACAGGTAATCAGCCCCAGCATTTT. Full variable domain (outside the CDR3, taken from reference TRBV30 and TRBJ1-5): SQTIHQWPATLVQPVGSPLSLECTVEGTSNPNLYWYRQAAGRGLQLLFYSVGIGQISSEVPQNLSASRPQDRQFILSSKKLLLSDSGFYLCAWSPTGNQPQHFGDGTRLSIL.

The chain links TRBV27 to TRBJ2-1; D gene ambiguous. There are 15 residues in the CDR3. Germline values: CDR1 MNHEY, CDR2 SMNVEV (reference sequence). V was trimmed by 4 bases and J by 4 bases, leaving 14 bases between them. This CDR3 reads CASSSYLPRYNEQFF. CDR3 coding DNA: TGTGCCAGCAGTTCGTACTTACCCCGGTACAATGAGCAGTTCTTC.

There are a few counts of this clone. The chain carries TRBV7-2 and TRBJ2-7, with 12 bases that match TRBD2. The junction had 8 bases not matched to a gene; V was cut back by 4 bases and J by 4 bases. CDR1 and CDR2 (germline): SGHTA, FQGNSA. The CDR3 is 16 amino acids. The CDR3 spells CASSSSRLAGGYEQYF. CDR3 DNA sequence: TGTGCCAGCAGCTCGAGTAGGCTAGCGGGGGGGTACGAGCAGTACTTC.

This clone was seen a handful of times. The genes are TRBV7-2 and TRBJ2-7, with D unresolved. Germline V gene lookup returns CDR1 SGHTA and CDR2 FQGNSA. The CDR3 is 13 amino acids. V shed 5 bases and J shed 6 bases, with 14 bases lying between them. CDR3 DNA sequence: TGTGCCAGCAGCCCTCTACTACCCGTCGAGCAGTACTTC. Translated: CASSPLLPVEQYF.

There are a few counts of this clone. This rearrangement joins TRBV5-4 to TRBJ1-5; D remains unclear. The CDR3 is made up of 13 amino acids. Germline V gene lookup returns CDR1 SGHNT and CDR2 YYREEE (reference sequence). V was cut by 0 bases and J by 3 bases, with 4 bases left in between. The DNA for the CDR3 is TGTGCCAGCAGCTTGGATCACAATCAGCCCCAGCATTTT. This sequence encodes CASSLDHNQPQHF.

This clone was counted a few times. The DNA for the CDR3 is TGTGCCAGCAGTTTGGGGCAGAACACTGAAGCTTTCTTT. Its translation is CASSLGQNTEAFF. The chain couples TRBV6-6 to TRBJ1-1, with D possibly matching TRBD1 (5 bases). The CDR3 is 13 amino acids. Germline assignment: CDR1 MNHNY and CDR2 SVGAGI (reference sequence). With 4 bases removed from V and 1 base from J, the gap between germline ends came to 7 bases.

The chain is built from TRBV7-2 and TRBJ1-2; the D gene is possibly TRBD1 (6 bases). The CDR3 contains 16 residues. V was cut by 4 bases and J by 6 bases, with 21 bases left in between. The germline V gene encodes CDR1 SGHTA and CDR2 FQGNSA. CDR3 region: CASSSARGARGNGYTF. The CDR3 region has the DNA TGTGCCAGCAGCTCGGCTAGGGGGGCGCGGGGGAATGGCTACACCTTC. The entire variable domain, with the rest obtained from reference TRBV7-2 and TRBJ1-2, is as follows: GAGVSQSPSNKVTEKGKDVELRCDPISGHTALYWYRQSLGQGLEFLIYFQGNSAPDKSGLPSDRFSAERTGGSVSTLTIQRTQQEDSAVYLCASSSARGARGNGYTFGSGTRLTVV.

In nucleotides, the CDR3 is TGCGCCAGCAGCCGGGGACAGGGGCTGCAGTATTTT. It translates to CASSRGQGLQYF. V and J are TRBV10-1 and TRBJ2-3; TRBD1 matches at 10 bases. V shed 6 bases, J shed 11 bases, and the junction held 5 bases outside the gene matches. CDR3 length: 12 residues. Germline V gives CDR1 WNHNN, CDR2 SYGVQD (reference sequence).

Only a few counts were recorded for this clone. The gene calls are TRBV6-5 and TRBJ2-5; 8 bases are a match to TRBD2. V gave up 2 bases and J gave up 2 bases; unmatched junction bases: 7. Germline V gene data show CDR1 as MNHEY and CDR2 as SVGAGI. This CDR3 region has 16 residues. The CDR3 protein is CASSYGSSGAQETQYF. For the CDR3, the DNA is TGTGCCAGCAGTTACGGTAGTAGCGGGGCACAAGAGACCCAGTACTTC.

The CDR3 reads CASSWGHMNTEAFF. Written as DNA, the CDR3 is TGCGCCAGCAGCTGGGGACACATGAACACTGAAGCTTTCTTT. The gene calls are TRBV5-1 and TRBJ1-1; the D gene is possibly TRBD1 (6 bases). V gave up 3 bases and J gave up 0 bases, with 9 bases separating them. CDR3 length equals 14 residues. The germline gives CDR1 SGHRS, CDR2 YFSETQ. Complete variable domain (other parts from reference TRBV5-1 and TRBJ1-1): KAGVTQTPRYLIKTRGQQVTLSCSPISGHRSVSWYQQTPGQGLQFLFEYFSETQRNKGNFPGRFSGRQFSNSRSEMNVSTLELGDSALYLCASSWGHMNTEAFFGQGTRLTVV.

The chain has TRBV11-1 and TRBJ2-3; no clear D gene. V shed 3 bases and J shed 3 bases, with 7 bases lying between them. Germline loops: CDR1 SGHAT, CDR2 FQDESV (reference sequence). CDR3 length: 13 amino acids. The CDR3, as DNA: TGTGCCAGCAGCTTTCGGCGGACAGATACGCAGTATTTT. Protein product: CASSFRRTDTQYF.

The chain uses TRBV15 and TRBJ2-1; TRBD2 aligns across 8 bases. Germline assignment: CDR1 LNHNV and CDR2 YYDKDF (reference sequence). The CDR3 totals 15 residues. With 1 base clipped from V and 4 bases from J, the junction kept 3 bases outside the gene matches. The CDR3 sequence: CATSRVSGGYNEQFF. In nucleotides, the CDR3 is TGTGCCACCAGCAGAGTCTCGGGGGGGTACAATGAGCAGTTCTTC.

This clone appeared once. This chain uses TRBV12-5 with TRBJ2-7; no clear D. Trimming shortened V by 0 bases and J by 5 bases, and 5 bases separated the two germline ends. This CDR3 has 12 residues. Germline CDR1 reads LGHNT; CDR2 reads FRNRAP. CDR3 DNA: TGTGCTAGTGGTTTGGTACGGGACGAGCAGTACTTC. It specifies CASGLVRDEQYF.

The chain couples TRBV30 to TRBJ2-3; no firm D call. Per the germline V gene, CDR1 is GTSNPN and CDR2 is SVGIG (reference sequence). The CDR3 consists of 12 residues. V dropped 4 bases and J dropped 4 bases, with 9 bases sitting between them. CDR3 in amino acids: CAWKESADTQYF. The CDR3 DNA is TGTGCCTGGAAAGAGAGTGCAGATACGCAGTATTTT. Complete variable domain (other parts from reference TRBV30 and TRBJ2-3): SQTIHQWPATLVQPVGSPLSLECTVEGTSNPNLYWYRQAAGRGLQLLFYSVGIGQISSEVPQNLSASRPQDRQFILSSKKLLLSDSGFYLCAWKESADTQYFGPGTRLTVL.

This clone was found a few times. In nucleotides, the CDR3 is TGTGCCAGCTCACCTCGGCAGGGAAGGGGCACTGAAGCTTTCTTT. This encodes CASSPRQGRGTEAFF. The V and J genes are TRBV18 and TRBJ1-1; TRBD1 might be the D (5 bases). Germline V gene data show CDR1 as KGHSH and CDR2 as LQKENI. V lost 3 bases, J lost 4 bases, and 15 bases lay in between. The CDR3 has 15 amino acids. Looking up the rest from reference TRBV18 and TRBJ1-1 gives the full variable domain: NAGVMQNPRHLVRRRGQEARLRCSPMKGHSHVYWYRQLPEEGLKFMVYLQKENIIDESGMPKERFSAEFPKEGPSILRIQQVVRGDSAAYFCASSPRQGRGTEAFFGQGTRLTVV.

This clone was observed a handful of times. The chain links TRBV2 to TRBJ1-2, with D unclear. The germline V and J ends were trimmed by 3 bases and 5 bases, with 13 bases remaining between them. The germline CDR1 and CDR2 sequences are SNHLY and FYNNEI. This CDR3 comprises 14 residues. The chain's CDR3 is CASSDGRRTYGYTF. The CDR3 DNA reads TGTGCCAGCAGTGACGGCAGGCGAACGTATGGCTACACCTTC.

The sample holds a few counts of this clone. The chain employs TRBV18 and TRBJ2-6; 8 nucleotides agree with TRBD1. CDR1 and CDR2 (germline): KGHSH, LQKENI. The CDR3 has 18 residues. The V and J ends lost 3 bases and 0 bases, in that order; junction bases with no gene match: 7. The CDR3 nucleotides are TGTGCCAGCTCACCCGGACAGGGTCACCTCTCTGGGGCCAACGTCCTGACTTTC. Protein sequence: CASSPGQGHLSGANVLTF.

DNA of the CDR3: TGTGCCAGCAGTGGGGACAGGGGATGGCATCAGCCCCAGCATTTT. This encodes CASSGDRGWHQPQHF. This chain uses TRBV6-1 with TRBJ1-5, with 10 bases aligning to TRBD1. J was trimmed by 5 bases and V by 4 bases; bases with no gene match: 5. From germline, CDR1 is MNHNS and CDR2 SASEGT. The CDR3 loop spans 15 amino acids.